These 26 T cell receptor beta chains were sequenced from one sample in a study of blood T cell repertoires in COVID-19. Sequencing was performed with immunoSEQ multiplex PCR; in TCRdb, only in-frame clones are kept and a portion is missing. The sample records approximately 58,000 clones, 81% being singletons. Sequenced sample: peripheral blood. The origin of the receptors is a man aged 55-75 years with COVID-19, enrolled during active disease.

On this clone itself: A read error is possible here, since a much larger clone lies one base away. Other DNA sequences within the sample encode an identical CDR3. This rearrangement joins TRBV5-5 to TRBJ2-3; 9 nucleotides align to TRBD2. Germline-derived CDR1 and CDR2 are SGHKS and YYEKEE (reference sequence). The CDR3 contains 16 residues. CDR3 coding DNA: TGTCCCAGCTGCTTGGGCGGGGGGGGGAGGGCCCTCCCTGGGTATTTT. Translated: CPSCLGGGGRALPGYF.

The V gene is TRBV5-4, the J gene TRBJ1-1, with D uncertain. CDR1 is SGHNT and CDR2 is YYREEE in the germline V gene (reference sequence). The CDR3 runs 18 residues. Trimming pared 3 bases from V and 0 bases from J, leaving 21 bases between. CDR3 nucleotides: TGTGCCAGCAGCTCGAGGAAAAGAGGAAGTTGGATGAACACTGAAGCTTTCTTT. The encoded protein is CASSSRKRGSWMNTEAFF.

V gene TRBV11-3 combines with J gene TRBJ1-1; tentatively, D is TRBD1 (6 bases). There are 15 residues in the CDR3. V gave up 5 bases and J gave up 3 bases, with 16 bases separating them. Germline values: CDR1 SGHNT, CDR2 YENEEA. The CDR3 loop reads CASSPGGGQDTEAFF. The DNA of the CDR3 is TGTGCCAGCAGCCCCGGGGGGGGGCAGGACACTGAAGCTTTCTTT. The variable domain in full, with the rest retrieved from reference TRBV11-3 and TRBJ1-1, is EAGVVQSPRYKIIEKKQPVAFWCNPISGHNTLYWYLQNLGQGPELLIRYENEEAVDDSQLPKDRFSAERLKGVDSTLKIQPAELGDSAVYLCASSPGGGQDTEAFFGQGTRLTVV.

The V call is TRBV4-1, the J call TRBJ1-1, with D tentatively TRBD1 (5 bases). The V gene lost 0 bases and the J gene lost 0 bases, with 8 bases spanning the gap. The germline CDR1 and CDR2 sequences are MGHRA and YSYEKL. The CDR3 contains 15 residues. CDR3 region: CASSQEGVLNTEAFF. In DNA, the CDR3 is TGCGCCAGCAGCCAAGAAGGGGTATTGAACACTGAAGCTTTCTTT.

The gene calls are TRBV7-9 and TRBJ2-3, with D maybe TRBD1 (6 bases). Trimming stripped 5 bases from V and 0 bases from J, with 9 bases between. The CDR3 spans 14 residues. CDR1 SEHNR and CDR2 FQNEAQ come from the germline V gene (reference sequence). The CDR3 DNA is TGTGCCAGCAGCCCGGGACACAGCACAGATACGCAGTATTTT. Translated, it gives CASSPGHSTDTQYF.

The chain's CDR3 is CASRSSGDYGYTF. The CDR3 DNA reads as TGTGCCAGCAGGTCGTCAGGGGACTATGGCTACACCTTC. The chain couples TRBV7-9 to TRBJ1-2; possible D gene TRBD1, 6 bases. The V end was cut by 6 bases, the J end by 3 bases, with 11 bases between. The germline gives CDR1 SEHNR, CDR2 FQNEAQ (reference sequence). The CDR3 has 13 residues.

This chain connects TRBV27 to TRBJ2-2; D might be TRBD1 (6 bases). V gave up 7 bases and J gave up 3 bases, with 18 bases separating them. Germline V gives CDR1 MNHEY, CDR2 SMNVEV (reference sequence). CDR3 size: 16 residues. Written as DNA, the CDR3 is TGTGCCAGCAAGAGCGGACAGCCGTGGGACACCGGGGAGCTGTTTTTT. Translated: CASKSGQPWDTGELFF.

The chain links TRBV7-3 to TRBJ2-3; weak D call: TRBD1 (5 bases). The CDR3 is 14 residues long. V lost 5 bases to trimming and J lost 3 bases, with 12 bases between them. The germline V gene has CDR1 SGHTA and CDR2 FQGTGA. The CDR3, as DNA: TGTGCCAGCAGCCGACTGACAGTAACAGATACGCAGTATTTT. Translated: CASSRLTVTDTQYF.

This clone showed up just a few times. The chain has TRBV19 and TRBJ1-4, with TRBD1 identical over 9 bases. The CDR3 is 13 residues long. J gave up 13 bases and V 2 bases, and 5 bases lay outside the gene matches. Germline V gene lookup returns CDR1 LNHDA and CDR2 SQIVND (reference sequence). The CDR3 protein is CASSISGTGRLFF. CDR3 nucleotide sequence: TGTGCCAGTAGTATATCAGGGACAGGGAGACTGTTTTTT.

This chain joins TRBV19 and TRBJ1-1, with 7 bases that match TRBD1. The CDR3 length is 14 residues. Germline assignment: CDR1 LNHDA and CDR2 SQIVND (reference sequence). V trimming: 4 bases; J trimming: 3 bases; junction bases outside the gene matches: 5. Written as DNA, the CDR3 is TGTGCCAGTAGTAGGGGACAGACTTACACTGAAGCTTTCTTT. Protein: CASSRGQTYTEAFF.

This clone was detected only once. The gene calls are TRBV9 and TRBJ1-1; D is perhaps TRBD1 (5 bases). Trimming stripped 0 bases from V and 4 bases from J, with 13 bases between. The CDR3 is 15 amino acids. The V gene's germline CDR1 is SGDLS and CDR2 YYNGEE. CDR3 loop: CASSVAGRGGTEAFF. CDR3 nucleotide sequence: TGTGCCAGCAGCGTAGCTGGAAGGGGAGGCACTGAAGCTTTCTTT.

In its sample, this clone was seen once. The rearrangement links TRBV18 to TRBJ2-1, with 13 bases identical to TRBD2. Germline loops: CDR1 KGHSH, CDR2 LQKENI. CDR3 size: 18 residues. Trimming took 4 bases from V and 1 from J; bases not matched to a gene: 7. The CDR3 bases are TGTGCCAGCTCACGAGAACTAGCGGGGGGGCTTTCCTACAATGAGCAGTTCTTC. This sequence encodes CASSRELAGGLSYNEQFF.

The chain joins TRBV29-1 to TRBJ1-2; TRBD1 is a possible D gene (5 bases). The CDR3 sequence is 13 residues long. Germline values: CDR1 SQVTM, CDR2 ANQGSEA. V was trimmed by 8 bases and J by 8 bases, leaving 21 bases between them. The CDR3 coding sequence is TGCAGCACTTCAGACGGGACTACTATGGGCTACACCTTC. Residues: CSTSDGTTMGYTF.

The table lists this clone with a few counts. The chain uses TRBV13 and TRBJ2-7, with D possibly TRBD2 on 7 matching bases. The CDR3 contains 16 residues. Looked up from germline, CDR1 is PRHDT and CDR2 is FYEKMQ (reference sequence). V shed 5 bases and J shed 4 bases, with 21 bases lying between them. CDR3 DNA: TGTGCCAGCAGCCCCGACCGTGGGGGGGGGCAGTACGAGCAGTACTTC. Amino acid sequence: CASSPDRGGGQYEQYF.

The chain is built from TRBV3-1 (or the pseudogene TRBV3-2) and TRBJ2-1, with TRBD2 identical over 11 bases. V trimming: 1 base; J trimming: 9 bases; junction bases outside the gene matches: 5. Germline CDR1 is LGHDT and CDR2 is YNNKEL (reference sequence). The CDR3 sequence is 15 residues long. CDR3 bases: TGTGCCAGCAGCCAAGCGGGGACTAGCGGAGTTGAGCAGTTCTTC. Translating gives CASSQAGTSGVEQFF.

This sequence joins TRBV2 and TRBJ1-1, with a possible D match to TRBD1 (6 bases). V was clipped by 6 bases and J by 5 bases, with 19 bases between them. Germline values: CDR1 SNHLY, CDR2 FYNNEI. The CDR3 extends over 15 amino acids. The CDR3 sequence is CASRGRAVRGTEAFF. The CDR3 region has the DNA TGTGCCAGCAGGGGACGGGCGGTAAGGGGGACTGAAGCTTTCTTT.

The rearrangement uses TRBV4-2 and TRBJ1-2; 7 nucleotides line up with TRBD1. The CDR3 is 13 residues long. The germline V gene encodes CDR1 LGHNA and CDR2 YNFKEQ. Unmatched junction bases numbered 10, after V lost 6 bases and J lost 9 bases. The CDR3 DNA reads TGTGCCAGCAGTCTAACTAGGGACAGCCGCTACACCTTC. Its translation is CASSLTRDSRYTF.

The chain combines TRBV11-2 with TRBJ2-7, with 8 nucleotides matching TRBD2. The junction had 9 bases not matched to a gene; V was cut back by 2 bases and J by 9 bases. Germline-derived CDR1 and CDR2 are SGHAT and FQNNGV. The CDR3 extends over 14 amino acids. The CDR3 is CASSLSGTSGGQYF. DNA for the CDR3: TGTGCCAGCAGCTTATCCGGGACTAGTGGGGGGCAGTACTTC.

This chain uses TRBV6-8 with TRBJ1-5; 7 positions match TRBD1. The CDR3 spans 18 residues. V lost 3 bases and J lost 2; bases outside the gene matches: 13. The germline gives CDR1 MNHGY, CDR2 SAAAGT. The chain's CDR3 is CASSYCTGERYGNQPQHF. In DNA, the CDR3 is TGTGCCAGCAGTTATTGTACAGGGGAGAGGTATGGCAATCAGCCCCAGCATTTT.

The chain employs TRBV7-3 and TRBJ2-6; TRBD1 aligns across 11 bases. The CDR3 consists of 18 residues. CDR1 is SGHTA and CDR2 is FQGTGA in the germline V gene. With 1 base clipped from V and 1 base from J, the junction kept 3 bases outside the gene matches. In DNA form, the CDR3 reads TGTGCCAGCAGCTTAAGGGGACAGGGGGATTCTGGGGCCAACGTCCTGACTTTC. It is translated as CASSLRGQGDSGANVLTF.

The gene calls are TRBV3-1 (or the pseudogene TRBV3-2) and TRBJ1-1; D is unclear. CDR3 size: 13 residues. Germline CDR1 and CDR2: LGHDT and YNNKEL (reference sequence). Trimming stripped 4 bases from V and 4 bases from J, with 10 bases between. The CDR3 here is CASSPRRGTEAFF. The CDR3 DNA follows: TGTGCCAGCAGCCCCCGAAGAGGCACTGAAGCTTTCTTT.

Only a few counts were recorded for this clone. This chain connects TRBV29-1 to TRBJ1-5, with D uncertain. The CDR3 consists of 13 residues. Germline V gives CDR1 SQVTM, CDR2 ANQGSEA. V was clipped by 4 bases and J by 5 bases, with 12 bases between them. CDR3 sequence reads: CSVAPGSDQPQHF. Written as DNA, the CDR3 is TGCAGCGTTGCTCCGGGAAGTGATCAGCCCCAGCATTTT.

V and J are TRBV5-4 and TRBJ2-3; D is unresolved. CDR1 SGHNT and CDR2 YYREEE come from the germline V gene (reference sequence). The CDR3 length is 14 residues. Trimming removed 1 base from V and 0 bases from J, with 6 bases in between. The CDR3: CASSLRVSTDTQYF. CDR3 nucleotide sequence: TGTGCCAGCAGCTTGCGGGTTAGCACAGATACGCAGTATTTT.

V usage is TRBV3-1 (or the pseudogene TRBV3-2) and J usage is TRBJ2-5; no definite D call. V was cut by 1 base and J by 2 bases, with 8 bases left in between. The CDR3 length is 14 residues. The germline gives CDR1 LGHDT, CDR2 YNNKEL (reference sequence). Here the CDR3 reads CASSQVGRQETQYF. CDR3 bases: TGTGCCAGCAGCCAAGTTGGCAGACAAGAGACCCAGTACTTC.

This clone was detected only once. This chain connects TRBV6-6 to TRBJ2-7; 9 nucleotides agree with TRBD1. This CDR3 contains 13 residues. Germline V lookup: CDR1 MNHNY, CDR2 SVGAGI (reference sequence). The ends lost 4 bases at V and 6 bases at J; junction bases unmatched: 4. The CDR3 reads CASSSSGQGEQYF. The CDR3 bases are TGTGCCAGCAGTTCCTCGGGACAGGGCGAGCAGTACTTC.

The V gene is TRBV5-1, the J gene TRBJ2-1; 8 nucleotides agree with TRBD2. This CDR3 comprises 14 residues. The germline V gene encodes CDR1 SGHRS and CDR2 YFSETQ. J gave up 5 bases and V 6 bases, and 7 bases lay outside the gene matches. CDR3 loop: CASMDTGGNNEQFF. The CDR3 coding sequence is TGCGCCAGCATGGATACGGGAGGGAACAATGAGCAGTTCTTC.